One and the same sample provided the 6 T cell receptor beta chains below, sequenced in a study of CD8+ T cells in alopecia areata. Extraction and reverse transcription of RNA yielded cDNA as the sequencing template. Assay: immunoSEQ multiplex PCR; the TCRdb copy retains only in-frame clones and omits some. The sample has 200,000 to 250,000 clones, about 57% seen once. As for treatment: oral pan-JAK inhibitor, 5-10 mg twice daily. The material sequenced was CD4+ T cells sorted from blood, taken at week 4, from a patient treated with tofacitinib. The receptors were sampled from a human donor with alopecia areata.

The rearrangement uses TRBV29-1 and TRBJ1-2; 9 bases are a match to TRBD1. After removal of 5 bases from V and 7 bases from J, the junction contained 5 bases not matched to a gene. The CDR3 is 12 amino acids. Germline loops: CDR1 SQVTM, CDR2 ANQGSEA. In DNA form, the CDR3 reads TGCAGCGTTCCGGGACAGGGTGTTGGCTACACCTTC. Translation: CSVPGQGVGYTF.

In its sample, this clone was seen once. This chain uses TRBV7-2 with TRBJ1-2, with D uncertain. Trimming took off 1 base at V and 8 bases at J, with 17 bases between the two ends. Per the germline V gene, CDR1 is SGHTA and CDR2 is FQGNSA. The CDR3 sequence is 15 residues long. The CDR3 sequence: CASSLGGGRSDGYTF. CDR3 DNA: TGTGCCAGCAGCTTAGGGGGAGGAAGGTCGGACGGCTACACCTTC. The variable domain in full, with the rest retrieved from reference TRBV7-2 and TRBJ1-2, is GAGVSQSPSNKVTEKGKDVELRCDPISGHTALYWYRQSLGQGLEFLIYFQGNSAPDKSGLPSDRFSAERTGGSVSTLTIQRTQQEDSAVYLCASSLGGGRSDGYTFGSGTRLTVV.

This clone occurred a few times. CDR3 nucleotide sequence: TGTGCCAGCCAGGGACAGGGGAACACCGGGGAGCTGTTTTTT. Translating gives CASQGQGNTGELFF. This rearrangement joins TRBV25-1 to TRBJ2-2, with TRBD1 matching 9 bases. The CDR3 is 14 residues long. In germline, CDR1 is MGHDK, CDR2 SYGVNS. The V and J ends lost 8 bases and 1 base, in that order; junction bases with no gene match: 2.

On this clone: Additional DNA sequences in this sample encode the identical CDR3. The J gene is TRBJ1-2, the V gene TRBV29-1; a weak D match, TRBD1 (5 bases). Trimming removed 6 bases at V and 3 bases at J, with 8 bases between. The CDR3 is made up of 11 amino acids. Germline CDR1 SQVTM, CDR2 ANQGSEA. The CDR3 spells CSVRGDYGYTF. The DNA for the CDR3 is TGCAGCGTGCGGGGGGACTATGGCTACACCTTC.

J is TRBJ2-7 and V is TRBV5-1, with D possibly matching TRBD2 (6 bases). Between the trimmed V and J ends, which lost 1 base and 3 bases, there was a span of 11 bases. The CDR3 contains 14 residues. Germline V lookup: CDR1 SGHRS, CDR2 YFSETQ. The CDR3: CASSLSGEVYEQYF. For the CDR3, the DNA is TGCGCCAGCAGCTTGTCCGGGGAGGTCTACGAGCAGTACTTC.

This chain links TRBV4-3 with TRBJ1-4; 7 nucleotides align to TRBD1. CDR3 size: 16 residues. The V and J ends lost 1 base and 5 bases, in that order; junction bases with no gene match: 7. Germline values: CDR1 LGHNA, CDR2 YSLEER. For the CDR3, the DNA is TGCGCCAGCAGCCAAGGCCAGGGACAGAGAAATGAAAAACTGTTTTTT. Its translation: CASSQGQGQRNEKLFF.